Below, 20 T cell receptor beta chains from the same sample are listed, as sequenced in a study of tumor-infiltrating lymphocytes in oesophageal squamous cell carcinoma. TCRdb passed the PCR reads through MiXCR, listing each CDR3 protein once. Of about 22,000 distinct CDR3 sequences listed, about a third were seen once; the top ten hold over 15%. The specimen sequenced was esophageal tumor tissue. These receptors were obtained from a female donor with esophageal squamous cell carcinoma.

This clonotype was observed a handful of times. The genes are TRBV5-8 and TRBJ2-3; 7 bases align to TRBD1. CDR1 and CDR2 from the germline V gene are SGHTS and YDEGEE. The trim removed 3 bases at V and 2 bases at J, leaving 6 bases unmatched. CDR3 length: 15 residues. CDR3 bases: TGTGCCAGCAGCTCCAGGGACAGAGCCACAGATACGCAGTATTTT. Encoded protein: CASSSRDRATDTQYF.

This clonotype has at least ten counts. The rearrangement uses TRBV19 and TRBJ2-3, with TRBD2 matching 10 bases. Germline V gene sequence: CDR1 LNHDA, CDR2 SQIVND (reference sequence). The ends lost 6 bases at V and 5 bases at J; junction bases unmatched: 2. CDR3 length: 13 residues. CDR3 residues: CASRSSGGDTQYF. For the CDR3, the DNA is TGTGCCAGTAGGTCTAGCGGGGGAGATACGCAGTATTTT. The full variable domain, completed using reference TRBV19 and TRBJ2-3, is DGGITQSPKYLFRKEGQNVTLSCEQNLNHDAMYWYRQDPGQGLRLIYYSQIVNDFQKGDIAEGYSVSREKKESFPLTVTSAQKNPTAFYLCASRSSGGDTQYFGPGTRLTVL.

This clonotype was picked up many times. The rearrangement uses TRBV27 and TRBJ2-7, with 8 bases fitting TRBD1. V trimming: 3 bases; J trimming: 5 bases; junction bases outside the gene matches: 6. The length of the CDR3 is 14 residues. Germline CDR1 MNHEY, CDR2 SMNVEV (reference sequence). The CDR3 coding sequence is TGTGCCAGCAGTTTGAGACAGGGGTCCCACGAGCAGTACTTC. Translating it yields CASSLRQGSHEQYF.

This clonotype was seen a few times. The genes are TRBV4-1 and TRBJ2-3, with 7 bases fitting TRBD1. The DNA matches TRBJ2-5 better at its end, which makes the J call doubtful. This CDR3 spans 14 amino acids. Germline CDR1 reads MGHRA; CDR2 reads YSYEKL. CDR3 DNA sequence: TGCGCCAGCAGCCCGACAGGGTCGGTAAAGACCCAGTACTTC. Protein product: CASSPTGSVKTQYF.

This clonotype has a count of ten or more. J is TRBJ2-6 and V is TRBV4-1; D gene unclear. The CDR3 sequence is 16 residues long. Trimming shortened V by 3 bases and J by 4 bases, and 13 bases separated the two germline ends. The germline V gene has CDR1 MGHRA and CDR2 YSYEKL. CDR3 sequence reads: CASSHPDSPGANVLTF. The CDR3 DNA follows: TGCGCCAGCAGCCACCCCGACTCCCCCGGGGCCAACGTCCTGACTTTC.

This clonotype has a handful of counts. J is TRBJ2-4 and V is TRBV18; D may be TRBD1 or TRBD2 (5 bases each). The J call may be mistaken, given a closer DNA end match to TRBJ2-7. Germline CDR1 reads KGHSH; CDR2 reads LQKENI. This CDR3 is 14 amino acids long. The CDR3 spells CASSPSRGVYEQYF. The CDR3 bases are TGTGCCAGCTCACCTTCCCGGGGCGTCTACGAGCAGTACTTC.

V is TRBV9 and J is TRBJ2-5; TRBD2 might be the D (6 bases). This CDR3 has 16 residues. Trimming removed 4 bases from V and 0 bases from J, with 16 bases in between. The V gene's germline CDR1 is SGDLS and CDR2 YYNGEE. The CDR3 reads CASSPNSGQYQETQYF. The CDR3 DNA sequence: TGTGCCAGCAGCCCCAACAGCGGGCAGTACCAAGAGACCCAGTACTTC.

The rearrangement joins TRBV12-3 or TRBV12-4 to TRBJ1-2, with 8 nucleotides matching TRBD1. Unmatched junction bases numbered 9, after V lost 5 bases and J lost 7 bases. The CDR3 length is 14 residues. As DNA, the CDR3 is TGTGCCAGCAGTCAATGGCAGGGGGCAGGTGGCTACACCTTC. It codes for CASSQWQGAGGYTF.

This clonotype was seen repeatedly, ten times or more. The rearrangement uses TRBV12-3 or TRBV12-4 and TRBJ2-3, with 8 positions matching TRBD2. Trimming removed 6 bases from V and 3 bases from J; junction bases left unmatched: 5. CDR3 length equals 14 residues. This CDR3 reads CASRAGAITDTQYF. CDR3 bases: TGTGCCAGCAGAGCGGGAGCGATTACAGATACGCAGTATTTT.

This chain uses TRBV12-3 or TRBV12-4 with TRBJ2-7; 13 positions agree with TRBD2. V gave up 7 bases and J gave up 3 bases; unmatched junction bases: 3. This CDR3 has 14 residues. The CDR3 protein is CASTRTSGGYEQYF. CDR3 coding DNA: TGTGCCAGCACCCGGACTAGCGGGGGCTACGAGCAGTACTTC.

V and J are TRBV6-1 and TRBJ2-3; D remains unclear. The end of the DNA aligns better with TRBJ2-7, so the J call may be wrong. The V gene's germline CDR1 is MNHNS and CDR2 SASEGT. CDR3 length: 11 amino acids. The CDR3 spells CASSEQIEQYF. The DNA of the CDR3 is TGTGCCAGCAGTGAACAGATTGAGCAGTACTTC.

Concerning this clonotype: This is likely a read error, given that the CDR3 carries no conserved phenylalanine or tryptophan at its end. The limits of the CDR3 on the DNA are not certain, so only TCRdb's listed CDR3 is given. This sequence joins TRBV7-6 and TRBJ2-3; TRBD2, the table's D call, lacks a check against the DNA. The CDR3 comprises 16 residues, both ends counted. Germline-derived CDR1 and CDR2 are SGHVS and FNYEAQ. CDR3 in amino acids: CASSLGGECFEQYFGP.

This rearrangement joins TRBV6-6 to TRBJ2-4; D perhaps matches TRBD1 (6 bases). The assigned J gene may be wrong: the sequence end matches TRBJ2-1 better. The V gene's germline CDR1 is MNHNY and CDR2 SVGAGI (reference sequence). This CDR3 is 14 amino acids long. Here the CDR3 reads CASTLRGFWNEQFF. The DNA of the CDR3 is TGTGCCAGCACCCTTAGGGGGTTCTGGAATGAGCAGTTCTTC.

This chain joins TRBV11-2 and TRBJ2-1, with 11 nucleotides matching TRBD2. The DNA end favors TRBJ2-7, so the J call may be wrong. The germline gives CDR1 SGHAT, CDR2 FQNNGV. The CDR3 covers 15 residues. The CDR3 is CASSLELAGVYEQYF. The DNA of the CDR3 is TGTGCCAGCAGCTTAGAACTAGCGGGAGTCTACGAGCAGTACTTC.

The V call is TRBV7-2, the J call TRBJ2-7, with 12 bases matching TRBD1. With 2 bases clipped from V and 5 bases from J, the junction kept 10 bases outside the gene matches. The CDR3 is 17 residues long. Germline CDR1 SGHTA, CDR2 FQGNSA. CDR3 nucleotide sequence: TGTGCCAGCAGCTTAAAAAGGCCGGGACAGGGGGCTCACGAGCAGTACTTC. Protein: CASSLKRPGQGAHEQYF. Variable domain in full (rest from reference TRBV7-2 and TRBJ2-7): GAGVSQSPSNKVTEKGKDVELRCDPISGHTALYWYRQSLGQGLEFLIYFQGNSAPDKSGLPSDRFSAERTGGSVSTLTIQRTQQEDSAVYLCASSLKRPGQGAHEQYFGPGTRLTVT.

Of note for this clonotype: Likely a read error: the CDR3 ends without its conserved phenylalanine or tryptophan. The DNA is left out, because the CDR3 cannot be placed on it with certainty; the CDR3 is given as TCRdb lists it. The rearrangement links TRBV7-8 to TRBJ2-3; the table's D gene call, TRBD1, was not cross checked with the DNA. The CDR3 has 17 residues if both end residues are counted. Germline CDR1 is SGHVS and CDR2 is FQNEAQ. The CDR3 protein is CASSQEGQGAGGYTFGP.

The chain links TRBV29-1 to TRBJ2-5; D is possibly TRBD1 or TRBD2 (5 bases each). Gene TRBJ2-7 matches the end of the DNA better, so the J call may be wrong. This CDR3 is built from 14 residues. CDR1 is SQVTM, CDR2 ANQGSEA, per germline. CDR3 nucleotide sequence: TGCAGCGTTGGACCGGGACGTCACTCCTACGAGCAGTACTTC. Its translation: CSVGPGRHSYEQYF.

This clonotype was recorded at least ten times. The chain links TRBV19 to TRBJ2-1; TRBD2 agrees at 10 bases. Germline loops: CDR1 LNHDA, CDR2 SQIVND (reference sequence). Trimming cost V 5 bases and J 9 bases; bases outside gene matches: 13. The CDR3 extends over 16 amino acids. The CDR3 spells CASSPRAAGGVGEQFF. The CDR3, as DNA: TGTGCCAGTAGTCCCCGGGCAGCGGGAGGGGTAGGTGAGCAGTTCTTC.

This clonotype was counted at least ten times. This may come from a read error, since a much larger clone is one base off. The chain has TRBV7-7 and TRBJ2-1; D remains unclear. The J call is doubtful: the DNA matches TRBJ2-7 better. The CDR3 contains 15 residues. The germline gives CDR1 SSHAT, CDR2 FNYEAQ (reference sequence). DNA of the CDR3: TGTGCTAGCAGCTTGGGCGGAAGCTCCTACAATGAGCAGTACTTC. This gives the protein CASSLGGSSYNEQYF.

This clonotype appeared once. A much more abundant neighbour one base away suggests this may be a read error. V usage is TRBV19 and J usage is TRBJ2-4, with 8 positions matching TRBD2. The CDR3 extends over 13 amino acids. Germline assignment: CDR1 LNHDA and CDR2 SQIVND (reference sequence). V dropped 4 bases and J dropped 13; count of bases not matched to a gene: 9. CDR3 protein: CASSSGGRDEQYF. CDR3 coding DNA: TGTGCCAGTAGTAGCGGGGGGCGGGATGAGCAGTACTTC.